One sample yielded the 8 T cell receptor beta chains listed below, sequenced in a study of T cell responses to AZD1222 COVID-19 vaccine. The data were produced by immunoSEQ multiplex PCR, yet TCRdb's version contains in-frame clones alone and is incomplete. The sample gives more than 95,000 clones, roughly 90% of which show up once; roughly 3.9% is in the top ten. The input for sequencing was peripheral blood, taken on day 0 of AZD1222 vaccination. The receptors were gathered from an adult in good health.

Concerning this clone: Additional DNA sequences in this sample encode the identical CDR3. The chain employs TRBV30 and TRBJ1-2; tentative D call: TRBD1 (5 bases). Between the trimmed V and J ends, which lost 0 bases and 2 bases, there was a span of 7 bases. The CDR3 extends over 13 amino acids. Germline V gene lookup returns CDR1 GTSNPN and CDR2 SVGIG (reference sequence). CDR3 in amino acids: CAWSVRGNYGYTF. In nucleotides, the CDR3 is TGTGCCTGGAGTGTACGGGGGAACTATGGCTACACCTTC. The full variable domain, rest sourced from reference TRBV30 and TRBJ1-2, is SQTIHQWPATLVQPVGSPLSLECTVEGTSNPNLYWYRQAAGRGLQLLFYSVGIGQISSEVPQNLSASRPQDRQFILSSKKLLLSDSGFYLCAWSVRGNYGYTFGSGTRLTVV.

This clone rates as medium-sized. The chain has TRBV19 and TRBJ1-1; TRBD1 agrees at 10 bases. CDR3 length equals 14 residues. Germline values: CDR1 LNHDA, CDR2 SQIVND (reference sequence). The V and J ends lost 5 bases and 5 bases, in that order; junction bases with no gene match: 5. CDR3 amino acids: CASSGGTGATEAFF. CDR3 nucleotides: TGTGCCAGTAGTGGTGGGACAGGGGCGACTGAAGCTTTCTTT.

This clone appeared once. The chain has TRBV3-1 (or the pseudogene TRBV3-2) and TRBJ1-1; 9 bases align to TRBD1. This CDR3 is 15 amino acids long. V gave up 4 bases and J gave up 4 bases; unmatched junction bases: 7. The germline CDR1 and CDR2 sequences are LGHDT and YNNKEL (reference sequence). DNA of the CDR3: TGTGCCAGCAGCCCACAACAGGGGGCGGTCACTGAAGCTTTCTTT. It is translated as CASSPQQGAVTEAFF.

This clone has just a few counts. In nucleotides, the CDR3 is TGTGCCAGCAGCGTGCAGGGCACAGATACGCAGTATTTT. It is translated as CASSVQGTDTQYF. This chain connects TRBV9 to TRBJ2-3; D not resolved. The CDR3 covers 13 residues. With 2 bases removed from V and 1 base from J, the gap between germline ends came to 5 bases. Germline assignment: CDR1 SGDLS and CDR2 YYNGEE.

This sequence joins TRBV25-1 and TRBJ1-1; 7 bases match TRBD1. Germline V gene data show CDR1 as MGHDK and CDR2 as SYGVNS. The length of the CDR3 is 15 residues. Trimming cost V 2 bases and J 6 bases; bases outside gene matches: 9. The CDR3 bases are TGTGCCAGCAGTGAAGAAGGCAGGGGGAATTCTGAAGCTTTCTTT. Translation gives CASSEEGRGNSEAFF.

This chain joins TRBV9 and TRBJ2-7; the D gene is possibly TRBD2 (6 bases). Between the trimmed V and J ends, which lost 1 base and 0 bases, there was a span of 11 bases. The V gene's germline CDR1 is SGDLS and CDR2 YYNGEE. The CDR3 covers 15 residues. The CDR3 spells CASSVSGSGSYEQYF. CDR3 bases: TGTGCCAGCAGCGTATCCGGGAGCGGCTCCTACGAGCAGTACTTC.

The rearrangement joins TRBV7-2 to TRBJ1-1, with D unresolved. V lost 2 bases and J lost 10, with 14 bases in between. In germline, CDR1 is SGHTA, CDR2 FQGNSA. The CDR3 is made up of 13 amino acids. CDR3 sequence (DNA): TGTGCCAGCAGCTTATGGCCCGTTCAGGTAGCTTTCTTT. Translated: CASSLWPVQVAFF.

The chain combines TRBV19 with TRBJ1-5, with D tentatively TRBD1 (5 bases). Germline loops: CDR1 LNHDA, CDR2 SQIVND (reference sequence). V was trimmed by 6 bases and J by 0 bases, leaving 9 bases between them. The CDR3 is 14 amino acids. CDR3 residues: CASRWDASNQPQHF. The CDR3 region has the DNA TGTGCCAGTAGATGGGACGCTAGCAATCAGCCCCAGCATTTT.